Each of the 3 T cell receptor beta chains below was sequenced from the same sample in a study of Graves' ophthalmopathy and Graves' hyperthyroidism. Beta-chain TCR CDR3 regions were amplified from RNA transcripts. In the first round, RT-PCR was carried out with HTBI primers, and a multiplex PCR formed the second round. Via MiXCR, TCRdb re-called the multiplex PCR reads, giving one row per CDR3 protein. Of over a million distinct CDR3 sequences listed, about two fifths are singletons. The source material was peripheral blood or thyroid tissue (not recorded which). These receptors were obtained from an adult man with Graves' hyperthyroidism.

This clonotype has only a few counts. The genes are TRBV12-3 or TRBV12-4 and TRBJ2-7; tentatively, D is TRBD1 or TRBD2 (5 bases each). The CDR3 runs 14 residues. V lost 5 bases, J lost 3 bases, and 14 bases lay in between. CDR3 protein: CASSRSGTDYEQYF. CDR3 nucleotides: TGTGCCAGCAGTCGATCCGGGACGGACTACGAGCAGTACTTC.

This clonotype occurred once. This sequence joins TRBV20-1 and TRBJ2-7; TRBD1 aligns across 7 bases. Per the germline V gene, CDR1 is DFQATT and CDR2 is SNEGSKA (reference sequence). The CDR3 extends over 14 amino acids. J gave up 2 bases and V 6 bases, and 10 bases lay outside the gene matches. CDR3 coding DNA: TGCAGTGCCAACGCTAGGACAGGAACCTACGAGCAGTACTTC. It translates to CSANARTGTYEQYF.

This clonotype was observed a handful of times. A single base separates this from a much larger clone, so it may be a read error. The chain combines TRBV28 with TRBJ2-7; D is unresolved. Germline loops: CDR1 MDHEN, CDR2 SYDVKM. The CDR3 length is 11 residues. V lost 5 bases and J 4 bases, leaving 6 bases between the germline ends. The CDR3 spells CASSTQYEQYF. CDR3 bases: TGTGCCAGCAGTACCCAATACGAGCAGTACTTC.